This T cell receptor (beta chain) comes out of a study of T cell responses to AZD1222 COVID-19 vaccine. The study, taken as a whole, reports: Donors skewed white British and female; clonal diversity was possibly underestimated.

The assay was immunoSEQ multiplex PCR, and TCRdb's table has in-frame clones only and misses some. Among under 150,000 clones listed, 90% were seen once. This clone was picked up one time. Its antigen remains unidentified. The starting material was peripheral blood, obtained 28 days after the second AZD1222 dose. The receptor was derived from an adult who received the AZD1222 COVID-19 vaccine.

Here the CDR3 reads CASTIAGGPQETQYF. CDR3 nucleotides: TGTGCCAGCACCATAGCGGGGGGGCCTCAAGAGACCCAGTACTTC. The gene calls are TRBV3-1 (or the pseudogene TRBV3-2) and TRBJ2-5, with 11 bases aligning to TRBD2. CDR1 and CDR2 (germline): LGHDT, YNNKEL (reference sequence). J lost 2 bases, V lost 7 bases, and 6 bases had no gene match. CDR3 length equals 15 residues.